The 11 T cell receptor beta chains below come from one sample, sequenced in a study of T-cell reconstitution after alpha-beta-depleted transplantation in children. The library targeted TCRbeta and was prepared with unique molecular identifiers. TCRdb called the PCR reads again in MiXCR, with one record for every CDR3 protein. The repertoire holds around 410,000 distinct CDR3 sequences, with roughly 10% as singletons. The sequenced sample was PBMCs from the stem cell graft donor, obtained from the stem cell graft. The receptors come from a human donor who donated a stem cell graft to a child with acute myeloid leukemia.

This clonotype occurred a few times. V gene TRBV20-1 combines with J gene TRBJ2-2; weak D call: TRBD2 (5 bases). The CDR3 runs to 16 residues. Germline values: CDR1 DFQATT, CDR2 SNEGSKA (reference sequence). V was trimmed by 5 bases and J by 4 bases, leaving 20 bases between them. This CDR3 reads CSAREGLGRLTGELFF. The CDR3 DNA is TGCAGTGCTCGTGAGGGATTAGGGCGGCTCACCGGGGAGCTGTTTTTT.

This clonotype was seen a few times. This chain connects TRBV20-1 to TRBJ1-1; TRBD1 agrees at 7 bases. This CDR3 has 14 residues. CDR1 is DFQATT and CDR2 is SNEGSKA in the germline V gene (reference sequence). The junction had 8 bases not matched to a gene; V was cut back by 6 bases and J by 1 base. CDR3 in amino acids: CSAIEGQPNTEAFF. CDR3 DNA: TGCAGTGCGATCGAGGGACAGCCGAACACTGAAGCTTTCTTT.

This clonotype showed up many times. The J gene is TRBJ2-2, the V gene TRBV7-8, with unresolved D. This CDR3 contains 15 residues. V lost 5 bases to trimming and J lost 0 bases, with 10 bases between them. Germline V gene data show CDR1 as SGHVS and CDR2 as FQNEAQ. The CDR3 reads CASSPTSPNTGELFF. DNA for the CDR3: TGTGCCAGCAGCCCAACCAGCCCGAACACCGGGGAGCTGTTTTTT.

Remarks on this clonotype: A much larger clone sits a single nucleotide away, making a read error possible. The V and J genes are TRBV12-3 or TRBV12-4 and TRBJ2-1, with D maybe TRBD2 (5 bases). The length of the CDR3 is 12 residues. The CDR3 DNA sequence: TGTGACAGTTGGAGGTCCTACAATGAGCAGTTCTTC. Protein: CDSWRSYNEQFF.

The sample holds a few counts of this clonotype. As DNA, the CDR3 is TGTGCCAGCAGGGGGCCCACTTGGGACAGGGATCAAGAGACCCAGTACTTC. This translates into CASRGPTWDRDQETQYF. The chain uses TRBV7-9 and TRBJ2-5; 9 nucleotides align to TRBD1. Germline V gives CDR1 SEHNR, CDR2 FQNEAQ (reference sequence). V was pared by 6 bases and J by 2 bases, with 13 bases of the junction left unmatched. This CDR3 is built from 17 residues. The variable domain in full, with the rest retrieved from reference TRBV7-9 and TRBJ2-5, is DTGVSQNPRHKITKRGQNVTFRCDPISEHNRLYWYRQTLGQGPEFLTYFQNEAQLEKSRLLSDRFSAERPKGSFSTLEIQRTEQGDSAMYLCASRGPTWDRDQETQYFGPGTRLLVL.

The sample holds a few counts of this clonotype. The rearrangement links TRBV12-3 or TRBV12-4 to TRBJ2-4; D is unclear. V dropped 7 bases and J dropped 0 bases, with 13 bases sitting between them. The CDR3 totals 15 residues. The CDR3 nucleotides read TGTGCCAGCACTCTTGACGGATTAGCCAAAAACATTCAGTACTTC. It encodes CASTLDGLAKNIQYF.

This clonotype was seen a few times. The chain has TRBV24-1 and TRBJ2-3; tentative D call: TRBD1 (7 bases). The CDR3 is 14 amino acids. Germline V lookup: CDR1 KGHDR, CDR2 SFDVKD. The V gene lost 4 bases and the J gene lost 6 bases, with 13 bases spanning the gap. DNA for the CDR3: TGTGCCACCAGTGAAGACAGGGACTGGGATACGCAGTATTTT. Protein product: CATSEDRDWDTQYF.

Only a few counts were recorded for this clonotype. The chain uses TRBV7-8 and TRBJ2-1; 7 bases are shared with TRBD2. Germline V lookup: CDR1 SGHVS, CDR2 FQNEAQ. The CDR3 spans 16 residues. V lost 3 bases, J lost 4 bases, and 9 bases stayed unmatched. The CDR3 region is CASSLRRGSGYNEQFF. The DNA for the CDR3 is TGTGCCAGCAGCTTGAGGCGCGGGAGCGGATACAATGAGCAGTTCTTC.

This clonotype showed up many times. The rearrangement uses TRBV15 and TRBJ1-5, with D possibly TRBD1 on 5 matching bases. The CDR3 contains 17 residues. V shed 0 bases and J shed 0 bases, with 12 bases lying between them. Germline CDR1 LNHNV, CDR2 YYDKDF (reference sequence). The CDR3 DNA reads TGTGCCACCAGCAGAGATTCCGGACACCCTAGCAATCAGCCCCAGCATTTT. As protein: CATSRDSGHPSNQPQHF.

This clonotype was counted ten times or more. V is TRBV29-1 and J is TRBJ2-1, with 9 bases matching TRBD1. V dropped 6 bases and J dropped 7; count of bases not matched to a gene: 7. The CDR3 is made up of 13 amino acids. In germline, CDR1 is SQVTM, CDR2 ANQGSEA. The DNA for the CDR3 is TGCAGCGTCTACAGGGGGCGGGAGAATGAGCAGTTCTTC. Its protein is CSVYRGRENEQFF.

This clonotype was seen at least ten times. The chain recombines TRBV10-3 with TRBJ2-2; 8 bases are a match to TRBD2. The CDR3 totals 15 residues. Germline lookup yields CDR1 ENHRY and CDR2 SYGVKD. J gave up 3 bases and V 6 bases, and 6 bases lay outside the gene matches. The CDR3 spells CAISGSGRDTGELFF. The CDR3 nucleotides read TGTGCCATCAGCGGGTCCGGGAGGGACACCGGGGAGCTGTTTTTT.